This T cell receptor beta chain was sequenced in a study of blood T cell repertoires in COVID-19. Profiled with immunoSEQ multiplex PCR; TCRdb holds only in-frame clones, not every one. This sample yields 200,000 to 250,000 clones, of which roughly 80% are seen a single time; 1.5% to 2% belongs to the top ten. This clone was recorded once. Germline V lookup: CDR1 SQVTM, CDR2 ANQGSEA. With 0 bases removed from V and 5 bases from J, the gap between germline ends came to 19 bases. CDR3 length: 16 amino acids. Self-reported history from a screening survey and questionnaire set each donor's cohort. Input material: PBMCs or T cells enriched from blood (not recorded which). This sequence joins TRBV29-1 and TRBJ2-5; D not certain. The clonotype originates from a man aged 55 to 70 who had recovered from COVID-19. CDR3 sequence: CSVEDEVTIPSETQYF. The CDR3 nucleotides are TGCAGCGTTGAAGACGAGGTAACCATCCCAAGCGAGACCCAGTACTTC.